One and the same sample provided the 20 T cell receptor beta chains below, sequenced in a study of blood T cell repertoires in COVID-19. The data were produced by immunoSEQ multiplex PCR, yet TCRdb's version contains in-frame clones alone and is incomplete. The table lists about 140,000 clones, more than 65% of them singletons. Sequenced sample: peripheral blood. These receptors originate from an older woman with acute or convalescent COVID-19.

V usage is TRBV11-3 and J usage is TRBJ1-1; 8 bases agree with TRBD1. CDR1 and CDR2 (germline): SGHNT, YENEEA. With V trimmed by 4 bases and J by 1 base, 2 bases remained unmatched. This CDR3 is 14 amino acids long. Written as DNA, the CDR3 is TGTGCCAGCAGCTCCGGACAGGGGAACACTGAAGCTTTCTTT. It encodes CASSSGQGNTEAFF.

This clone came up many times. The V gene is TRBV27, the J gene TRBJ2-1, with 11 positions matching TRBD2. The J segment lost 4 bases and the V segment lost 6 bases, leaving 8 bases of the junction unmatched. CDR1 is MNHEY, CDR2 SMNVEV, per germline (reference sequence). The CDR3 runs 16 residues. Here the CDR3 reads CASSLRTSGLYNEQFF. The CDR3 region has the DNA TGTGCCAGCAGCCTTCGGACTAGCGGGCTGTACAATGAGCAGTTCTTC.

The V gene is TRBV11-3, the J gene TRBJ2-7; possibly TRBD2 for D (5 bases). CDR1 SGHNT and CDR2 YENEEA come from the germline V gene. This CDR3 is 11 amino acids long. V was pared by 4 bases and J by 5 bases, with 6 bases between. This chain's CDR3 is CASSYGNEQYF. CDR3 sequence (DNA): TGTGCCAGCAGCTACGGGAACGAGCAGTACTTC.

The chain is built from TRBV29-1 and TRBJ2-7, with 7 bases matching TRBD1. This CDR3 is built from 13 residues. With V trimmed by 1 base and J by 6 bases, 6 bases remained unmatched. Germline V gives CDR1 SQVTM, CDR2 ANQGSEA. For the CDR3, the DNA is TGCAGCGTTGAAGGGACAGGTGGGGCCGAGCAGTACTTC. It yields the protein CSVEGTGGAEQYF.

J is TRBJ1-5 and V is TRBV4-1; D may be TRBD1 (5 bases). Germline V gene data show CDR1 as MGHRA and CDR2 as YSYEKL. CDR3 length: 15 amino acids. The V end was cut by 0 bases, the J end by 4 bases, with 10 bases between. The CDR3 DNA follows: TGCGCCAGCAGCCAAGATCCGGCAGGGAATCAGCCCCAGCATTTT. It translates to CASSQDPAGNQPQHF.

This clone was found a few times. The chain recombines TRBV27 with TRBJ1-4; D is unclear. The CDR3 runs to 13 residues. In germline, CDR1 is MNHEY, CDR2 SMNVEV (reference sequence). The ends were cut back, 0 bases at V and 7 bases at J, with 6 bases in the middle. The CDR3 nucleotides read TGTGCCAGCAGTTTATCGACGGGTGAAAAACTGTTTTTT. Amino acid sequence: CASSLSTGEKLFF.

The V and J genes are TRBV10-3 and TRBJ1-5; D unresolved. Germline V gene data show CDR1 as ENHRY and CDR2 as SYGVKD. V was pared by 6 bases and J by 1 base, with 7 bases between. This CDR3 is built from 13 residues. The CDR3 is CAIRGESNQPQHF. The CDR3 DNA reads as TGTGCCATCAGGGGAGAGAGCAATCAGCCCCAGCATTTT.

The V call is TRBV7-2, the J call TRBJ1-2, with D possibly TRBD1 on 5 matching bases. This CDR3 region has 15 residues. With 5 bases removed from V and 3 bases from J, the gap between germline ends came to 16 bases. Germline assignment: CDR1 SGHTA and CDR2 FQGNSA. Written as DNA, the CDR3 is TGTGCCAGCAGCGAAATAGGAGACAGATACTATGGCTACACCTTC. Translation: CASSEIGDRYYGYTF.

The CDR3 region is CAWTAIHYRALEKLFF. CDR3 DNA sequence: TGTGCCTGGACCGCAATTCATTACAGGGCGCTCGAAAAACTGTTTTTT. The gene calls are TRBV30 and TRBJ1-4, with D perhaps TRBD1 (6 bases). In germline, CDR1 is GTSNPN, CDR2 SVGIG (reference sequence). The germline V and J ends were trimmed by 4 bases and 8 bases, with 23 bases remaining between them. This CDR3 has 16 amino acids.

V gene TRBV24-1 combines with J gene TRBJ1-1; no definite D call. CDR1 is KGHDR, CDR2 SFDVKD, per germline. With 5 bases removed from V and 3 bases from J, the gap between germline ends came to 9 bases. CDR3 length: 13 amino acids. The CDR3 spells CATSADSDTEAFF. The CDR3 nucleotides are TGTGCCACCAGTGCCGATTCGGACACTGAAGCTTTCTTT.

CDR3 DNA sequence: TGTGCCAGCAGCGTAGGGTGGCAAAACACTGAAGCTTTCTTT. As protein: CASSVGWQNTEAFF. The V and J genes are TRBV9 and TRBJ1-1; D gene ambiguous. V lost 0 bases, J lost 2 bases, and 8 bases lay in between. This CDR3 contains 14 residues. The germline gives CDR1 SGDLS, CDR2 YYNGEE.

This clone was observed a few times. The V call is TRBV6-2 or TRBV6-3, the J call TRBJ1-5; 8 bases are shared with TRBD1. Germline-derived CDR1 and CDR2 are MNHEY and SVGEGT. This CDR3 region has 15 residues. The ends lost 0 bases at V and 4 bases at J; junction bases unmatched: 2. CDR3 protein: CASSYSGQGNQPQHF. For the CDR3, the DNA is TGTGCCAGCAGTTACTCCGGACAGGGTAATCAGCCCCAGCATTTT.

The gene calls are TRBV6-2 or TRBV6-3 and TRBJ2-7, with 8 bases lining up with TRBD2. CDR1 MNHEY and CDR2 SVGEGT come from the germline V gene. The V gene end was trimmed by 4 bases and the J gene end by 5 bases; junction bases not matched to a gene: 7. The CDR3 is made up of 14 amino acids. The CDR3, as DNA: TGTGCCAGCAGTTTAAGGAGCGGGGGCCACGAGCAGTACTTC. The encoded protein is CASSLRSGGHEQYF.

Comment on this clone: Other nucleotide sequences from this sample produce the same CDR3. Written as DNA, the CDR3 is TGCGCCAGCAGCTTACAGGGAGACTATGGCTACACCTTC. It is translated as CASSLQGDYGYTF. V usage is TRBV5-1 and J usage is TRBJ1-2; a weak D match, TRBD1 (6 bases). The germline V and J ends were trimmed by 2 bases and 3 bases, with 8 bases remaining between them. The germline CDR1 and CDR2 sequences are SGHRS and YFSETQ. The CDR3 contains 13 residues.

This chain connects TRBV13 to TRBJ2-2; 13 bases agree with TRBD2. CDR1 is PRHDT and CDR2 is FYEKMQ in the germline V gene (reference sequence). This CDR3 is 16 amino acids long. The ends lost 6 bases at V and 7 bases at J; junction bases unmatched: 8. The CDR3 loop is CASRPGLAGASGELFF. In DNA form, the CDR3 reads TGTGCCAGCAGACCCGGACTAGCGGGAGCCAGCGGGGAGCTGTTTTTT.

This rearrangement joins TRBV27 to TRBJ1-6; 8 nucleotides match TRBD1. This CDR3 region has 15 residues. The germline V gene encodes CDR1 MNHEY and CDR2 SMNVEV (reference sequence). The V gene end was trimmed by 3 bases and the J gene end by 9 bases; junction bases not matched to a gene: 7. In DNA, the CDR3 is TGTGCCAGCAGTTTCAGTGACAGGGGTGGTTCACCCCTCCACTTT. It encodes CASSFSDRGGSPLHF.

In DNA, the CDR3 is TGTGCCAGTAGTATCCGGACTGCCACCTACGAGCAGTACTTC. Translated: CASSIRTATYEQYF. V is TRBV19 and J is TRBJ2-7; a possible D gene is TRBD2 (5 bases). CDR3 size: 14 residues. The germline CDR1 and CDR2 sequences are LNHDA and SQIVND (reference sequence). The ends were cut back, 3 bases at V and 2 bases at J, with 11 bases in the middle.

The rearrangement joins TRBV14 to TRBJ2-4; 7 bases agree with TRBD2. There are 15 residues in the CDR3. The V segment lost 1 base and the J segment 5 bases; nucleotides outside the gene matches: 5. Per the germline V gene, CDR1 is SGHDN and CDR2 is FVKESK. The CDR3 sequence is CASSQGPSGENIQYF. In DNA form, the CDR3 reads TGTGCCAGCAGCCAAGGACCTAGCGGAGAAAACATTCAGTACTTC.

The genes are TRBV28 and TRBJ2-1; the match to TRBD1 covers 12 bases. Germline V gene data show CDR1 as MDHEN and CDR2 as SYDVKM. Unmatched junction bases numbered 7, after V lost 5 bases and J lost 5 bases. The CDR3 runs 16 residues. The CDR3 region is CASSLPGTGGDNEQFF. The CDR3 region has the DNA TGTGCCAGCAGTCTGCCGGGGACAGGGGGCGACAATGAGCAGTTCTTC.

The chain is built from TRBV9 and TRBJ2-1, with no clear D. The CDR3 totals 15 residues. The V gene's germline CDR1 is SGDLS and CDR2 YYNGEE. Trimming removed 5 bases at V and 7 bases at J, with 19 bases between. The CDR3 loop is CASSVEGAVVNEQFF. The CDR3 bases are TGTGCCAGCAGTGTCGAAGGAGCCGTTGTAAATGAGCAGTTCTTC.